This passage covers 14 T cell receptor beta chains from one sample sequenced in a study of CD8 T cells in Susac syndrome (dated by TCRdb to 2018 to 2020). The library was prepared using the immunoSEQ multiplex PCR assay. RNA was extracted with the RNeasy kit and roughly 0.5 to 1 ug was reverse transcribed using random hexamers. TCRdb reran the public reads through fastp at Q25 and MiXCR, keeping productive beta chains. Every CDR3 protein is listed once, alongside the most common genes and DNA of its rows. The table for this sample lists 150,000 to 200,000 distinct CDR3 sequences; 85% to 95% of them were counted only once. The ten largest make up 0.1% of the sample. The sequencing input was CD4+ T cells from PBMCs. The receptors were gathered from a human donor in good health.

This clonotype has just one count. The chain has TRBV12-3 or TRBV12-4 and TRBJ2-4; D may be TRBD2 (5 bases). The CDR3 length is 12 residues. The V gene lost 5 bases and the J gene lost 8 bases, with 10 bases spanning the gap. The CDR3 is CASSLIGDIQYF. The DNA of the CDR3 is TGTGCCAGCAGTCTGATCGGGGACATTCAGTACTTC.

J is TRBJ1-2 and V is TRBV3-1, with 7 bases that match TRBD1. The CDR3 runs to 15 residues. Per germline, CDR1 LGHDT and CDR2 YNNKEL (reference sequence). Germline trimming cut 3 bases from V and 5 bases from J; bases unmatched to any gene: 9. The CDR3 nucleotides read TGTGCCAGCAGCCAGCACAGGGGAGAGGAGTATGGCTACACCTTC. Its translation is CASSQHRGEEYGYTF.

The V gene is TRBV5-6, the J gene TRBJ1-2, with D perhaps matching TRBD1 (5 bases). The V end was cut by 4 bases, the J end by 1 base, with 20 bases between. The germline V gene encodes CDR1 SGHDT and CDR2 YYEEEE. The CDR3 is 17 amino acids. The CDR3 loop reads CASSRARGGPFNYGYTF. CDR3 coding DNA: TGTGCCAGCAGCCGTGCCCGGGGGGGTCCATTTAACTATGGCTACACCTTC.

This CDR3 reads CASSGDRVAEQFF. DNA for the CDR3: TGTGCCAGCAGTGGGGACAGGGTGGCTGAGCAGTTCTTC. The chain has TRBV27 and TRBJ2-1, with 9 bases identical to TRBD1. CDR1 and CDR2 from the germline V gene are MNHEY and SMNVEV (reference sequence). The CDR3 runs 13 residues. V lost 5 bases to trimming and J lost 9 bases; unmatched junction nucleotides: 5.

The genes are TRBV7-9 and TRBJ1-5; D is uncertain. The CDR3 runs to 12 residues. CDR1 and CDR2 from the germline V gene are SEHNR and FQNEAQ (reference sequence). V lost 5 bases to trimming and J lost 4 bases, with 6 bases between them. CDR3 coding DNA: TGTGCCAGCAGCCTAGAAAATCAGCCCCAGCATTTT. It codes for CASSLENQPQHF.

The chain joins TRBV29-1 to TRBJ1-6; possible D gene TRBD1, 5 bases. CDR1 SQVTM and CDR2 ANQGSEA come from the germline V gene. V gave up 1 base and J gave up 8 bases, with 21 bases separating them. The CDR3 loop spans 17 amino acids. CDR3 DNA sequence: TGCAGCGTTGAAGTGGGTCTGCGAGGGACGGTGTATTCACCCCTCCACTTT. This codes for CSVEVGLRGTVYSPLHF.

The chain recombines TRBV18 with TRBJ2-5, with 10 bases fitting TRBD1. Germline-derived CDR1 and CDR2 are KGHSH and LQKENI. The length of the CDR3 is 16 residues. The V and J ends lost 6 bases and 5 bases, in that order; junction bases with no gene match: 12. The CDR3, as DNA: TGTGCCAGCTCCCAATTCTGGGACAGGGGCAGGGAGACCCAGTACTTC. Amino acids: CASSQFWDRGRETQYF.

V usage is TRBV3-1 and J usage is TRBJ1-2; no reliable D call. The CDR3 length is 13 residues. The V and J ends lost 1 base and 5 bases respectively, with 8 bases between them. Germline V gives CDR1 LGHDT, CDR2 YNNKEL (reference sequence). CDR3 loop: CASSQAWAYGYTF. As DNA, the CDR3 is TGTGCCAGCAGCCAAGCCTGGGCGTATGGCTACACCTTC.

The chain links TRBV2 to TRBJ1-6; D not resolved. Germline CDR1 SNHLY, CDR2 FYNNEI. The CDR3 sequence is 12 residues long. Trimming removed 7 bases at V and 8 bases at J, with 9 bases between. Written as DNA, the CDR3 is TGTGCCAGCACCAGGCGGGATTCACCCCTCCACTTT. Its translation is CASTRRDSPLHF.

V gene TRBV29-1 combines with J gene TRBJ2-7; 11 positions agree with TRBD2. V lost 6 bases and J lost 2; bases outside the gene matches: 3. This CDR3 region has 13 residues. Germline loops: CDR1 SQVTM, CDR2 ANQGSEA. The chain's CDR3 is CSVLGLAAYEQYF. DNA of the CDR3: TGCAGCGTATTGGGACTAGCGGCCTACGAGCAGTACTTC.

V is TRBV20-1 and J is TRBJ2-5, with 7 bases identical to TRBD2. Germline values: CDR1 DFQATT, CDR2 SNEGSKA (reference sequence). Losses at the gene ends were 5 bases for V and 5 bases for J; bases not matched to a gene: 11. This CDR3 spans 14 amino acids. The CDR3 DNA follows: TGCAGTGCTGGTTCAGCGGGGACGGGGGAGACCCAGTACTTC. This translates into CSAGSAGTGETQYF.

The chain recombines TRBV7-3 with TRBJ2-1; D remains unclear. V lost 5 bases to trimming and J lost 6 bases, with 14 bases between them. The germline gives CDR1 SGHTA, CDR2 FQGTGA. CDR3 length equals 14 residues. The CDR3 DNA is TGTGCCAGCAGCCTTGCCGCTCGGGCCAATGAGCAGTTCTTC. It yields the protein CASSLAARANEQFF.

This chain joins TRBV6-6 and TRBJ2-1; 12 bases line up with TRBD2. V was pared by 11 bases and J by 2 bases, with 7 bases of the junction left unmatched. The CDR3 is made up of 15 amino acids. CDR1 and CDR2 from the germline V gene are MNHNY and SVGAGI (reference sequence). In DNA, the CDR3 is TGTGCCGTCACTAGCGGGGGGTTTCCCTACAATGAGCAGTTCTTC. It yields the protein CAVTSGGFPYNEQFF.

The V call is TRBV2, the J call TRBJ2-3; D is undetermined. The CDR3 runs to 15 residues. The ends were cut back, 4 bases at V and 0 bases at J, with 11 bases in the middle. From germline, CDR1 is SNHLY and CDR2 FYNNEI. The CDR3 DNA follows: TGTGCCAGCAGTGCCCTGGGAACAAGCACAGATACGCAGTATTTT. Its translation: CASSALGTSTDTQYF.